This T cell receptor (beta chain) was recovered during a study of blood T cells in healthy people across ages. PCR was performed a second time for 7 to 11 cycles using a sample-barcoded 5' primer and a J-beta primer mix. MiXCR, applied by TCRdb to the 5' RACE reads, yields one record per CDR3 protein. The profile shows approximately 360,000 distinct CDR3 sequences, over 45% of them singletons. The junction had 4 bases not matched to a gene; V was cut back by 3 bases and J by 6 bases. The CDR3 runs to 14 residues. Germline V lookup: CDR1 DFQATT, CDR2 SNEGSKA (reference sequence). The chain employs TRBV20-1 and TRBJ2-1; 11 nucleotides agree with TRBD2. Sequencing was carried out using blood. The receptor's source is a man aged 60-69 years in good health. The CDR3 spells CSASTSGRSNEQFF. For the CDR3, the DNA is TGCAGTGCTAGTACTAGCGGGAGAAGCAATGAGCAGTTCTTC.